The clone carrying this TCR beta chain is judged medium-sized. What it binds is unknown. Distinct nucleotide sequences in the sample also encode this CDR3. This sample was taken from a study of PD-1 blockade in classical Hodgkin lymphoma. Measured with immunoSEQ multiplex PCR; TCRdb has only the in-frame clones, and not every one. The sample yields about 21,000 clones, 65% to 75% seen once. Every patient relapsed after autologous stem cell transplantation, and brentuximab vedotin exposure varied. General observations from the study: CD4+ but not CD8+ TCR diversity rose significantly by C4D1.

Germline assignment: CDR1 SGHNT and CDR2 YYREEE (reference sequence). The CDR3 runs to 14 residues. V lost 4 bases and J lost 0, with 11 bases in between. The receptor's source is a human donor with classical Hodgkin lymphoma. Sequencing was performed on peripheral blood mononuclear cells (PBMCs), taken at baseline. The J gene is TRBJ2-7, the V gene TRBV5-4; D could derive from TRBD1 or TRBD2 (5 bases each). The chain's CDR3 is CASSRGTGSYEQYF. CDR3 nucleotides: TGTGCCAGCAGCCGTGGGACCGGCTCCTACGAGCAGTACTTC.